This T cell receptor beta chain is from a study of shared clonotypes between healthy human individuals. Points from the study as a whole: Only blood samples were collected, and tissue repertoires likely differ.

This CDR3 has 15 residues. Germline CDR1 is SGHAT and CDR2 is FQNNGV. Trimming took off 1 base at V and 4 bases at J, with 11 bases between the two ends. Clones were read by immunoSEQ multiplex PCR, and TCRdb kept only the in-frame ones, dropping some. The data show approximately 1,000,000 clones, 60% to 85% seen once. As to this clone: Its antigen is currently unknown.

The V gene is TRBV11-2, the J gene TRBJ2-1; D is undetermined. The specimen sequenced was memory CD4+ T cells from PBMCs. This sample's subset: CD45RA-negative fraction. This TCR came from a man between 18 and 29 years old in good health. Some clones in this sample may be carry-over from other donors' samples. This chain's CDR3 is CASSLVVGSYNEQFF. For the CDR3, the DNA is TGTGCCAGCAGCTTAGTCGTAGGGTCTTACAATGAGCAGTTCTTC.